The entry below describes one T cell receptor beta chain. The entry originates in a study of blood T cell repertoires in COVID-19. About the research overall: PBMCs, B-cell-depleted T cells, or T cells provided the cDNA or gDNA that made up the material.

Original processing notes: Estimated nucleated cell counts came from reference gene primer amplification. Clones were read by immunoSEQ multiplex PCR, and TCRdb kept only the in-frame ones, dropping some. That table furnishes V, J and clone size, whereas the DNA furnished D and trimming. The sample includes roughly 140,000 clones, roughly 80% of them seen just once. This CDR3 spans 13 amino acids. V lost 4 bases and J lost 8, with 11 bases in between. Germline V lookup: CDR1 SEHNR, CDR2 FQNEAQ (reference sequence). The sample consisted of peripheral blood. The receptor was isolated from a woman of 80 years or more with acute or convalescent COVID-19. The rearrangement joins TRBV7-9 to TRBJ1-4, with D hard to call. CDR3 in amino acids: CASSSSVGEKLFF. CDR3 sequence (DNA): TGTGCCAGCAGCTCATCGGTCGGGGAAAAACTGTTTTTT.